A single T cell receptor beta chain is shown here with its context. Its antigen is not yet known. Base qualities are not at hand, and no much larger clone is one base apart. This sample was taken from a study of blood T cell repertoires in COVID-19 (dated by TCRdb to 2020 to 2022). Background on the whole study: The collaborator samples originated in the United States, Italy and Spain and spanned the acute and convalescent phases of COVID-19. The prospective study material was composed of cDNA or gDNA derived from T cells, B-cell-depleted T cells, or PBMCs. The dataset comprised deeply sampled blood TCRbeta repertoires from subjects exposed to, actively infected with, or recovered from COVID-19. The repertoires were made available in a free public database intended to serve as a resource for research on the immune response to SARS-CoV-2. Samples came from the ongoing ImmuneRACE study (first 160 participants) plus 1,254 subjects from 6 global collaborators. Nearly every sample came with metadata listing a de-identified subject ID, COVID-19 status, age in years and sex. Where available, HLA class I and class II types were obtained from metadata supplied by the sample provider rather than from assay-based typing.

The collaborating institutions used their own protocols to collect whole blood in K2EDTA tubes. For TCRbeta analysis, collaborators shipped samples in one of three forms: frozen whole blood, isolated PBMCs, or DNA extracted from either of those sample types. TCRbeta CDR3 regions were amplified from genomic DNA using the immunoSEQ Assay, a bias-controlled multiplex PCR. The authors processed their data as follows. Within the assay, amplification of reference gene primers was used to estimate how many nucleated cells each sample contained. To quantify the absolute abundance of each unique TCRbeta CDR3 rearrangement, sequence reads were collapsed and filtered. For each sample, productive Simpson clonality was calculated as the square root of Simpson's diversity index over productive rearrangements. The table comes from immuneACCESS by way of TCRdb, which keeps in-frame sequences with V and J called. Part of the clones is missing from these tables; in studies checked, under half for an unresolved V gene and the rest for unknown reasons. The V and J calls and clone size come from that table; D and trimming were worked out from the DNA. The sample table contains 100,000 to 120,000 clones; only one count was recorded for about 80% of them. Together, the top ten hold 16% of the sample.

Here is what the overall study found, with its caveats: The quantity of clinical and demographic metadata differed by source and by participant and was supplied without curation.

The source of this sequence is a woman of 80 years or more with active or convalescent COVID-19. The source material was peripheral blood.

Here the CDR3 is given as CASSFRGSEAFF. The DNA sequence reads TGTGCCAGCAGCTTCAGGGGTTCTGAAGCTTTCTTT. The V and J genes are TRBV5-4 and TRBJ1-1, and possibly TRBD1, on 6 matching bases. There are 12 amino acids in the CDR3, from cysteine to phenylalanine inclusive. The kept DNA is CDR3 alone, 36 bases in frame from the first base. V is reduced by 2 bases and J by 6 bases, leaving a spacing of 8 bases between them. According to the germline V gene (reference sequence), CDR1 reads SGHNT and CDR2 reads YYREEE.